The source of this T cell receptor beta chain is a study of T cell responses to AZD1222 COVID-19 vaccine. Study-level results: Clonal diversity was possibly underestimated, and white British individuals and females predominated among donors. Per reports, nearly half of all spike-specific TCRs target regions that are unmutated in variants. A rise in Spike-specific TCR breadth and depth followed two AZD1222 doses.

Of note for this clone: Its antigen is not known.

CDR3 size: 13 residues. Germline assignment: CDR1 LNHDA and CDR2 SQIVND (reference sequence). V shed 5 bases and J shed 2 bases, with 7 bases lying between them. The method was immunoSEQ multiplex PCR; TCRdb's version includes in-frame clones alone and lacks a portion of them. The sample records approximately 94,000 clones, around nine tenths being singletons. The clonotype comes from an adult in good health. The input for sequencing was peripheral blood, taken on day 0 of AZD1222 vaccination. The chain combines TRBV19 with TRBJ2-1; D assignment may be TRBD1 or TRBD2 (5 bases each). CDR3 protein: CASSVGAYNEQFF. The CDR3 nucleotides are TGTGCCAGTAGTGTGGGGGCCTACAATGAGCAGTTCTTC.